A selection of T cell receptor beta chains follows, all from one sample in a study of shared clonotypes between healthy human individuals. Sequencing was performed with immunoSEQ multiplex PCR; in TCRdb, only in-frame clones are kept and a portion is missing. The sample includes 90,000 to 120,000 clones, approximately 65% of them seen just once. The sequencing input was memory CD8+ T cells sorted from blood. These receptors were taken from a woman in her twenties or thirties in good health. CDR3s include the opening cysteine and the closing phenylalanine or tryptophan. D genes are given only for firm matches. Rows may omit the clone size; those that give it use once, few, many or a size class.

clone_size | j_call | v_call | d_call | cdr3_nt | cdr3_aa
many | TRBJ2-7 | TRBV2 | TRBD2 | TGTGCCAGCAGTGGGGGGGGAATTTACGAGCAGTACTTC | CASSGGGIYEQYF
. | TRBJ2-1 | TRBV4-2 | TRBD2 | TGTGCCAGCAGCCAGACTAGCATGGAGCAGTTCTTC | CASSQTSMEQFF
. | TRBJ1-2 | TRBV5-6 | TRBD1 | TGTGCCAGCAGCAAAAGGGACAGGGGGGCAGAAGGCTACACCTTC | CASSKRDRGAEGYTF
few | TRBJ2-1 | TRBV15 | . | TGTGCCACCAGCAGAGAGCCCGAGGGAGGTTACAATGAGCAGTTCTTC | CATSREPEGGYNEQFF
many | TRBJ2-1 | TRBV27 | TRBD1 | TGTGCCAGCACCCAGGGGGCAGGAGTCAATGAGCAGTTCTTC | CASTQGAGVNEQFF
. | TRBJ2-1 | TRBV7-3 | . | TGTGCCAGCAGCCGCGACTCCGCCTACAATGAGCAGTTCTTC | CASSRDSAYNEQFF
. | TRBJ2-7 | TRBV5-1 | TRBD1 | TGCGCCAGCAGCTTTCGGACAGGAGGTAACGAGCAGTACTTC | CASSFRTGGNEQYF
. | TRBJ2-7 | TRBV2 | . | TGTGCCAGCAGTGGCTCCTATGTTGACGAGCAGTACTTC | CASSGSYVDEQYF
many | TRBJ2-7 | TRBV28 | . | TGTGCCAGCAGTTTACCGGGGCCCGAGCAGTACTTC | CASSLPGPEQYF
. | TRBJ2-3 | TRBV1 | . | TGCGCCAGCAGCCTCTCCGGACAGACTCTCACAGATACGCAGTATTTT | CASSLSGQTLTDTQYF
. | TRBJ2-1 | TRBV27 | TRBD1 | TGTGCCAGCAGTTTCCTGGACAGGGGCCACAATGAGCAGTTCTTC | CASSFLDRGHNEQFF
. | TRBJ2-3 | TRBV29-1 | TRBD2 | TGCAGCGTTGAAAATTGGACTAGCGGAGGTGATACGCAGTATTTT | CSVENWTSGGDTQYF
. | TRBJ2-1 | TRBV28 | . | TGTGCCAGCAGCCACATGGAGGGGGAGACTAATGAGCAGTTCTTC | CASSHMEGETNEQFF
. | TRBJ1-1 | TRBV4-1 | . | TGCGCCAGCAGCCAAGATTTAGCATCGGCTTACACTGAAGCTTTCTTT | CASSQDLASAYTEAFF
once | TRBJ2-7 | TRBV10-2 | TRBD2 | TGCGCCAGCAGTGAGGCGGGAGGGATGTACGAGCAGTACTTC | CASSEAGGMYEQYF
. | TRBJ2-7 | TRBV13 | . | TGTGCCAGCAGCTTAGTTCGGGGTTCCTACGAGCAGTACTTC | CASSLVRGSYEQYF
. | TRBJ1-1 | TRBV6-4 | . | TGTGCCAGCGGAGACGGAGACAGCACTGAAGCTTTCTTT | CASGDGDSTEAFF
. | TRBJ2-1 | TRBV5-4 | . | TGTGCCAGCAGTCTCGGGACCGGACCCTACAATGAGCAGTTCTTC | CASSLGTGPYNEQFF
. | TRBJ2-7 | TRBV11-2 | TRBD2 | TGTGCCAGCAGCTTCGGACTAGCGGAATACGAGCAGTACTTC | CASSFGLAEYEQYF
. | TRBJ1-1 | TRBV28 | . | TGTGCCAGCAGGAGGTTGGATGTTTACACTGAAGCTTTCTTT | CASRRLDVYTEAFF
. | TRBJ2-7 | TRBV5-1 | . | TGCGCCAGCAGCGCAGTCCTAGCGAACGAGCAGTACTTC | CASSAVLANEQYF
once | TRBJ2-7 | TRBV7-6 | . | TGTGCCAGCAGCACTATAGGGTATCACGAGCAGTACTTC | CASSTIGYHEQYF